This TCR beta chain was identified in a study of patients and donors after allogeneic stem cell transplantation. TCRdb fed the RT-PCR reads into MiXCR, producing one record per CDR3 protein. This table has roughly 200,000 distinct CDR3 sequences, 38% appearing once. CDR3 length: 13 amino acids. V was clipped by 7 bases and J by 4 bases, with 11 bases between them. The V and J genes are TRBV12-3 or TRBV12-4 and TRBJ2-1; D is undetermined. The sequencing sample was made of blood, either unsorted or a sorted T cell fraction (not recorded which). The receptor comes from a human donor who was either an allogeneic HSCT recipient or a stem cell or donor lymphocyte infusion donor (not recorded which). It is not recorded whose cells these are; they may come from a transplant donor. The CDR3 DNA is TGTGCCAGCATTATCGGCAAGTACAATGAGCAGTTCTTC. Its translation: CASIIGKYNEQFF.